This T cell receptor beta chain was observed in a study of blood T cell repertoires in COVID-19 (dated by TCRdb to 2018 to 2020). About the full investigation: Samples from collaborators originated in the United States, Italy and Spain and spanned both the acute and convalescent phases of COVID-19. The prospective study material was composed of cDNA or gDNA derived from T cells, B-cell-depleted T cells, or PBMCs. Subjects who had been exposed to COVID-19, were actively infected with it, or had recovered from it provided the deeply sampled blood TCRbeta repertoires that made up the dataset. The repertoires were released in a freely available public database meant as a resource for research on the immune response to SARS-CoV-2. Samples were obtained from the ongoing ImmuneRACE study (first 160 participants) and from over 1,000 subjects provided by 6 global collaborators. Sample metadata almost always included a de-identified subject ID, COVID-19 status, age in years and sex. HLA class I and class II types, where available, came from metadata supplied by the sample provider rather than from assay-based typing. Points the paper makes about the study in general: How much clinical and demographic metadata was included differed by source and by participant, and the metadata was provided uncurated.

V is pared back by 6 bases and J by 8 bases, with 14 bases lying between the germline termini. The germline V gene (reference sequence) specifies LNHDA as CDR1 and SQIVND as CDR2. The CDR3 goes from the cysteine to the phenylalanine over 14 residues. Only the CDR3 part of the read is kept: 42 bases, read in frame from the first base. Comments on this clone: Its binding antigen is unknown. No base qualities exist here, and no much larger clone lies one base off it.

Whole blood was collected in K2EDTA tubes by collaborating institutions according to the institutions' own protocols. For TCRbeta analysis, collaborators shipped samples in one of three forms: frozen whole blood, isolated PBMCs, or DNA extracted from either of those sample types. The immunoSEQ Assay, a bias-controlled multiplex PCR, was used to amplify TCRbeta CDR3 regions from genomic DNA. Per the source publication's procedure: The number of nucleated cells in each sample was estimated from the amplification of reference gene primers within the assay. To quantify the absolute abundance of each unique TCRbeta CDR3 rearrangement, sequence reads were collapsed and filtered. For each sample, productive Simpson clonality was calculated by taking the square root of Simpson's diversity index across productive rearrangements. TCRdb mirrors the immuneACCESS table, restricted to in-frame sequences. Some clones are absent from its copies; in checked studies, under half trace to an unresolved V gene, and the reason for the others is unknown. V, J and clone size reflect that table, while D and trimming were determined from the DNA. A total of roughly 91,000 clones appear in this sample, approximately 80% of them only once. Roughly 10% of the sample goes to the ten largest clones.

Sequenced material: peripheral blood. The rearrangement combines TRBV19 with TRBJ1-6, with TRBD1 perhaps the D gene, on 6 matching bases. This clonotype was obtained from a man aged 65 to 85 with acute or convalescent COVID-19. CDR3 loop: CASRPTGSDSPLHF. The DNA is TGTGCCAGTAGGCCAACAGGGTCGGATTCACCCCTCCACTTT.